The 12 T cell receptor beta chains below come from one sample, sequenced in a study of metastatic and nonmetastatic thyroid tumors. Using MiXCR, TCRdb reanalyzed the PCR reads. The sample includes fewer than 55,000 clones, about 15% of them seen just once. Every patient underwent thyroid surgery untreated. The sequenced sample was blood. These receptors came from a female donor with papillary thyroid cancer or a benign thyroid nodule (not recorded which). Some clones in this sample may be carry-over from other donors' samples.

CDR3 DNA sequence: TGTGCCAGCAAGGGATCGGGACTAGAGGGGAGGAGCTCCTACGAGCAGTACTTC. Protein sequence: CASKGSGLEGRSSYEQYF. This chain joins TRBV2 and TRBJ2-7; 8 bases align to TRBD2. Germline V gives CDR1 SNHLY, CDR2 FYNNEI. V shed 7 bases and J 0 bases; nucleotides not matched to a gene: 17. The CDR3 has 18 residues.

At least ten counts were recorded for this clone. The CDR3 nucleotides are TGTGCCAGCAGGAAGCCAGATACGCAGTATTTT. Its translation is CASRKPDTQYF. The rearrangement joins TRBV28 to TRBJ2-3; D gene ambiguous. This CDR3 has 11 residues. V lost 6 bases to trimming and J lost 4 bases, with 5 bases between them. The germline gives CDR1 MDHEN, CDR2 SYDVKM.

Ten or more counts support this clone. The CDR3 coding sequence is TGCGCCAGCAGTCATCACTCGCTGAGCTCCTACAATGAGCAGTTCTTC. This codes for CASSHHSLSSYNEQFF. This rearrangement joins TRBV10-2 to TRBJ2-1, with D hard to call. The CDR3 contains 16 residues. V shed 5 bases and J shed 0 bases, with 14 bases lying between them. Germline CDR1 and CDR2: WSHSY and SAAADI.

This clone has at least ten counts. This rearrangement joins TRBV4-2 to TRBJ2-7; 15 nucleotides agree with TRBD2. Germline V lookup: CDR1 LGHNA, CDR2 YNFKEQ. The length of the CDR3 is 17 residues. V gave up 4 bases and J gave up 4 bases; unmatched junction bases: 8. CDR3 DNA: TGTGCCAGCAGCCCGGGGACTAGCGGGAGGATTATTTACGAGCAGTACTTC. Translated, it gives CASSPGTSGRIIYEQYF.

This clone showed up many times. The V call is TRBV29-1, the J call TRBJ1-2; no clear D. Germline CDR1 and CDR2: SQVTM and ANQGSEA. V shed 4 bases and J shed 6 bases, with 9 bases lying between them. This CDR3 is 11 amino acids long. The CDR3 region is CSVGSDDGYTF. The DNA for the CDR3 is TGCAGCGTTGGGTCAGACGATGGCTACACCTTC.

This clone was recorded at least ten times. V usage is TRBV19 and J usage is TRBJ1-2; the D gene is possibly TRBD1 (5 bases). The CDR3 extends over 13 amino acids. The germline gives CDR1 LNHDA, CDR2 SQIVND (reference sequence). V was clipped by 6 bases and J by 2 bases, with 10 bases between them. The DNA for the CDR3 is TGTGCCAGTAGGGGGCAGGGAAACTATGGCTACACCTTC. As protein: CASRGQGNYGYTF. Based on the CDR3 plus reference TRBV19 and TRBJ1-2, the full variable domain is DGGITQSPKYLFRKEGQNVTLSCEQNLNHDAMYWYRQDPGQGLRLIYYSQIVNDFQKGDIAEGYSVSREKKESFPLTVTSAQKNPTAFYLCASRGQGNYGYTFGSGTRLTVV.

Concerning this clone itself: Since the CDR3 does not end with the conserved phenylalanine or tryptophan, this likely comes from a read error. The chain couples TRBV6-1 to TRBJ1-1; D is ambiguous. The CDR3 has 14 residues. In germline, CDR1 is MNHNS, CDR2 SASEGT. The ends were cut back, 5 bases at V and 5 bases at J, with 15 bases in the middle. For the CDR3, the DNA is TGTGCCAGCAGTCCCATGGGGAGAGGGACTGAAGCTTTCTGT. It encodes CASSPMGRGTEAFC.

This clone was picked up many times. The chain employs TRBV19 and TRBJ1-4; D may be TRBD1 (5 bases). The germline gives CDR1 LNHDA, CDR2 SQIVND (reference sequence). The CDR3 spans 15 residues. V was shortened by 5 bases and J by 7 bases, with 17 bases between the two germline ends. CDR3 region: CASSPQSGRGEKLFF. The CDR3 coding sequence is TGTGCCAGTAGTCCACAATCAGGGCGGGGTGAAAAACTGTTTTTT.

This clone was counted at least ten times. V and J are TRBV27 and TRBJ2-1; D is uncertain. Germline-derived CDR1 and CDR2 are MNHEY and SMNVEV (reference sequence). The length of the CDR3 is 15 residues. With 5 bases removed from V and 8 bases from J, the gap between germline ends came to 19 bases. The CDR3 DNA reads TGTGCCAGCAGTAGGCTAAAGTTTAGCTCGTATGAGCAGTTCTTC. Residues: CASSRLKFSSYEQFF.

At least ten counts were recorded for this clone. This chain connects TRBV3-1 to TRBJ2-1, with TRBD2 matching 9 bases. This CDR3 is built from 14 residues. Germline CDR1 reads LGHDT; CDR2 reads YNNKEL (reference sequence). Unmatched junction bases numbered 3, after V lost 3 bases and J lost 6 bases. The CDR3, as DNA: TGTGCCAGCAGCCAGGCGGGAGGGGGCAATGAGCAGTTCTTC. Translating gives CASSQAGGGNEQFF.

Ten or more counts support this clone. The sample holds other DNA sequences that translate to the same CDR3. CDR3 protein: CASSRRDSPNYGYTF. The CDR3 nucleotides are TGTGCCAGTAGCAGGAGGGACAGCCCTAACTATGGCTACACCTTC. V is TRBV7-9 and J is TRBJ1-2, with 7 bases that match TRBD1. V shed 9 bases, J shed 0 bases, and the junction held 10 bases outside the gene matches. The V gene's germline CDR1 is SEHNR and CDR2 FQNEAQ (reference sequence). The CDR3 has 15 amino acids.

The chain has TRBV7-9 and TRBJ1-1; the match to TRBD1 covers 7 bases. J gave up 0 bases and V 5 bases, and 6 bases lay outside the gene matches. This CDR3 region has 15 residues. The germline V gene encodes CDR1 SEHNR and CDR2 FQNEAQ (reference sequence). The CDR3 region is CASSLRQGLNTEAFF. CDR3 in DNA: TGTGCCAGCAGCCTACGACAGGGACTGAACACTGAAGCTTTCTTT.